This T cell receptor (beta chain) was found in a study of response to subunit inactivated influenza vaccine. TCRdb called the RT-PCR reads again in MiXCR, with one record for every CDR3 protein. The repertoire consists of hundreds of thousands of distinct CDR3 sequences, with approximately 12% occurring once and the leading ten covering 9.5% to 13%. This clonotype was found a few times. The sequence was collected from a man between 45 and 60 years old who received an inactivated influenza vaccine. The specimen was PBMCs from blood, collected on the day of vaccination.

The CDR3 DNA follows: TGTGCCAGCAGCATGGAGGGTAGCGGGAGCACAGATACGCAGTATTTT. This codes for CASSMEGSGSTDTQYF. The chain carries TRBV5-6 and TRBJ2-3; 7 bases are a match to TRBD2. Germline CDR1 and CDR2: SGHDT and YYEEEE. This CDR3 spans 16 amino acids. Trimming cost V 4 bases and J 0 bases; bases outside gene matches: 8.